The rows below give T cell receptor beta chains drawn from one sample of a study of identical twins. TCRdb fed the 5' RACE reads into MiXCR, producing one record per CDR3 protein. The sample has 600,000 to 800,000 distinct CDR3 sequences; approximately 21% are singletons. The data also belong to a second study, concerning T cells expressing NK-cell markers.

The sequenced material came from PBMCs. These receptors came from a woman under 30 in good health. Both conserved end residues are part of each CDR3. The D gene is left open where the match is weak. Expanded clones are given a class, and other clones once, few, many or no size at all.

. | many | TRBJ2-1 | TRBV7-2 | TGTGCCAGCAGCTTTCCCCCCAGGGGCCGAAACAATGAGCAGTTCTTC | CASSFPPRGRNNEQFF
. | . | TRBJ2-3 | TRBV29-1 | TGCAGCGTTAGGACATACGACACAGATACGCAGTATTTT | CSVRTYDTDTQYF
TRBD2 | . | TRBJ2-1 | TRBV12-3/TRBV12-4 | TGTGCCAGCAGTACCCAAAGCGGGGCTACTAGCTCCTACAATGAGCAGTTCTTC | CASSTQSGATSSYNEQFF
. | . | TRBJ2-5 | TRBV13 | TGTGCCAGCAACTTCGGCTCCCAAGAGACCCAGTACTTC | CASNFGSQETQYF
TRBD1 | few | TRBJ2-7 | TRBV20-1 | TGCAGTGCTCGGGGACAGGGAACCGACGAGCAGTACTTC | CSARGQGTDEQYF
TRBD1 | few | TRBJ1-1 | TRBV9 | TGTGCCAGCAGCCCCGGACAGGGTGTAGCAGCTTTCTTT | CASSPGQGVAAFF
. | once | TRBJ2-7 | TRBV6-1 | TGTGCCAGCAGTGATCTGTGGCGGGCCTACGAGCAGTACTTC | CASSDLWRAYEQYF
. | . | TRBJ2-7 | TRBV6-2/TRBV6-3 | TGTGCCAGTTCGGACTCCCCCTACGAGCAGTACTTC | CASSDSPYEQYF
. | many | TRBJ1-6 | TRBV12-3/TRBV12-4 | TGTGCCAGCAGTTCCTGGACTGACGGTTCACCCCTCCACTTT | CASSSWTDGSPLHF
TRBD1 | . | TRBJ2-2 | TRBV7-9 | TGTGCCAGCAGAGCCGGGACAGCACACACCGGGGAGCTGTTTTTT | CASRAGTAHTGELFF
. | few | TRBJ1-1 | TRBV29-1 | TGCAGCGTTTATAGCATCAAAAAGCCAAATGAAGCTTTCTTT | CSVYSIKKPNEAFF
TRBD1 | many | TRBJ2-3 | TRBV4-3 | TGCGCCAGCAGCCAGGGAAAGGGACAGTATGCGCAGTATTTT | CASSQGKGQYAQYF
. | many | TRBJ2-1 | TRBV29-1 | TGCAGCGCGATAACTAGTTGGAATGAGCAGTTCTTC | CSAITSWNEQFF
TRBD2 | . | TRBJ2-1 | TRBV20-1 | TGCAGTGCTAGAGTTAGCGGGAGATTTTGGGGTGAGCAGTTCTTC | CSARVSGRFWGEQFF
. | . | TRBJ1-2 | TRBV4-1 | TGCGCCAGCAGCCAAGAAAGGGGGGTGATCTATGGCTACACCTTC | CASSQERGVIYGYTF
TRBD1 | . | TRBJ2-7 | TRBV6-1 | TGTGCCAGCAGTGCCTACAGGGGGTCCTACGAGCAGTACTTC | CASSAYRGSYEQYF
. | . | TRBJ2-5 | TRBV10-3 | TGTGCCATCAACCGCGGCGGGGATAATGGAGAGACCCAGTACTTC | CAINRGGDNGETQYF
TRBD2 | many | TRBJ2-7 | TRBV20-1 | TGCAGTGCCCCGGCGGGAGCCCAGCAGTACTTC | CSAPAGAQQYF
. | . | TRBJ1-5 | TRBV30 | TGTGCCTGGAGTGGGAGGGCCCAGCCCCAGCATTTT | CAWSGRAQPQHF
. | . | TRBJ2-5 | TRBV11-1 | TGTGCCAGCAGCTACGGGTTCCAAGAGACCCAGTACTTC | CASSYGFQETQYF
TRBD2 | few | TRBJ2-5 | TRBV6-5 | TGTGCCAGCAGTTACGACGGGGGGGGAAGAGAGACCCAGTACTTC | CASSYDGGGRETQYF
. | . | TRBJ2-3 | TRBV12-3/TRBV12-4 | TGTGCCAGCACCCTTTTGAGCCCTGGGCAAGACACAGATACGCAGTATTTT | CASTLLSPGQDTDTQYF
TRBD2 | . | TRBJ2-3 | TRBV6-1 | TGTGCCAGCAATCCTGGCGGGGGAGCAGATACGCAGTATTTT | CASNPGGGADTQYF
. | few | TRBJ2-5 | TRBV11-2 | TGTGCCAGCAGCTTAGAGATAGGGAAGGAGACCCAGTACTTC | CASSLEIGKETQYF